Below, 13 T cell receptor beta chains from the same sample are listed, as sequenced in a study of radiotherapy plus CTLA-4 blockade in lung cancer. The protocol was immunoSEQ multiplex PCR, while the TCRdb copy is restricted to in-frame clones and leaves out a portion. The sample has about 49,000 clones; approximately 91% are singletons. The sample consisted of peripheral blood, taken from a patient treated with radiotherapy plus ipilimumab. Source of these receptors: a human donor with non-small cell lung cancer whose response to radiotherapy plus ipilimumab could not be evaluated.

The rearrangement joins TRBV27 to TRBJ2-5, with 7 bases fitting TRBD2. The CDR3 has 13 amino acids. From germline, CDR1 is MNHEY and CDR2 SMNVEV (reference sequence). Germline trimming cut 6 bases from V and 4 bases from J; bases unmatched to any gene: 5. The chain's CDR3 is CASRVAGAETQYF. CDR3 sequence (DNA): TGTGCCAGCAGGGTGGCGGGAGCAGAGACCCAGTACTTC.

The rearrangement uses TRBV11-2 and TRBJ1-1; 9 nucleotides agree with TRBD1. V trimming: 2 bases; J trimming: 3 bases; junction bases outside the gene matches: 7. The germline CDR1 and CDR2 sequences are SGHAT and FQNNGV. The CDR3 has 16 residues. CDR3 sequence: CASSLNRGRFDTEAFF. CDR3 in DNA: TGTGCCAGCAGCTTAAACAGGGGGCGGTTCGACACTGAAGCTTTCTTT.

This clone was observed once. V usage is TRBV6-5 and J usage is TRBJ1-1; TRBD1 matches at 8 bases. The CDR3 extends over 16 amino acids. From germline, CDR1 is MNHEY and CDR2 SVGAGI. The V gene end was trimmed by 4 bases and the J gene end by 1 base; junction bases not matched to a gene: 8. CDR3 sequence: CASSSGQVLGNTEAFF. In DNA form, the CDR3 reads TGTGCCAGCAGTTCGGGACAGGTCCTAGGGAACACTGAAGCTTTCTTT.

As DNA, the CDR3 is TGTGCCAGCAGCCCCCAGGGTGGGGCCAACGTCCTGACTTTC. Protein sequence: CASSPQGGANVLTF. This chain connects TRBV7-2 to TRBJ2-6; D perhaps matches TRBD1 (5 bases). The CDR3 contains 14 residues. The ends were cut back, 5 bases at V and 3 bases at J, with 8 bases in the middle. The germline V gene encodes CDR1 SGHTA and CDR2 FQGNSA. The full variable domain, rest sourced from reference TRBV7-2 and TRBJ2-6, is GAGVSQSPSNKVTEKGKDVELRCDPISGHTALYWYRQSLGQGLEFLIYFQGNSAPDKSGLPSDRFSAERTGGSVSTLTIQRTQQEDSAVYLCASSPQGGANVLTFGAGSRLTVL.

The V and J genes are TRBV28 and TRBJ2-7; the match to TRBD2 covers 7 bases. From germline, CDR1 is MDHEN and CDR2 SYDVKM. Trimming removed 4 bases from V and 4 bases from J; junction bases left unmatched: 7. CDR3 length equals 14 residues. The CDR3 reads CASSYQAGRYEQYF. The DNA of the CDR3 is TGTGCCAGCAGTTATCAAGCGGGAAGGTACGAGCAGTACTTC. The variable domain in full, with the rest retrieved from reference TRBV28 and TRBJ2-7, is DVKVTQSSRYLVKRTGEKVFLECVQDMDHENMFWYRQDPGLGLRLIYFSYDVKMKEKGDIPEGYSVSREKKERFSLILESASTNQTSMYLCASSYQAGRYEQYFGPGTRLTVT.

This rearrangement joins TRBV6-1 to TRBJ2-2, with D possibly TRBD1 on 6 matching bases. CDR3 length: 10 residues. From germline, CDR1 is MNHNS and CDR2 SASEGT. Trimming left V 8 bases short and J 13 bases short, with 11 bases between. CDR3 sequence: CASRQVRLFF. In nucleotides, the CDR3 is TGTGCCAGCCGACAGGTCAGGCTGTTTTTT.

The chain carries TRBV7-2 and TRBJ2-7; 11 nucleotides line up with TRBD2. V lost 4 bases and J lost 7; bases outside the gene matches: 9. The CDR3 has 15 amino acids. Per the germline V gene, CDR1 is SGHTA and CDR2 is FQGNSA. The chain's CDR3 is CASSSLSSGRGEQYF. DNA for the CDR3: TGTGCCAGCAGCTCCCTAAGTAGCGGGAGGGGAGAGCAGTACTTC.

V gene TRBV7-2 combines with J gene TRBJ2-2, with D possibly being TRBD2 (5 bases). This CDR3 is 15 amino acids long. Germline V gene lookup returns CDR1 SGHTA and CDR2 FQGNSA. The germline V and J ends were trimmed by 6 bases and 2 bases, with 13 bases remaining between them. The CDR3 sequence: CASRPIGLNTGELFF. For the CDR3, the DNA is TGTGCCAGCAGGCCCATCGGACTTAACACCGGGGAGCTGTTTTTT.

V gene TRBV5-4 combines with J gene TRBJ2-1, with D tentatively TRBD1 (6 bases). Trimming cost V 4 bases and J 7 bases, with 15 bases left between them. CDR3 length equals 14 residues. CDR1 and CDR2 from the germline V gene are SGHNT and YYREEE (reference sequence). The CDR3 here is CASSLENRVNEQFF. The DNA for the CDR3 is TGTGCCAGCAGCCTAGAGAACAGGGTTAATGAGCAGTTCTTC.

The genes are TRBV11-3 and TRBJ2-5, with 8 bases aligning to TRBD2. Germline values: CDR1 SGHNT, CDR2 YENEEA. Unmatched junction bases numbered 3, after V lost 1 base and J lost 2 bases. This CDR3 contains 15 residues. DNA of the CDR3: TGTGCCAGCAGCTTAGGAACTAGCGGACAAGAGACCCAGTACTTC. Residues: CASSLGTSGQETQYF.

The CDR3 sequence is CASSLVAGEGYEQFF. CDR3 in DNA: TGTGCCAGCAGCTTAGTAGCGGGAGAGGGCTATGAGCAGTTCTTC. The chain combines TRBV11-3 with TRBJ2-1, with 9 bases fitting TRBD2. The J segment lost 8 bases and the V segment lost 1 base, leaving 6 bases of the junction unmatched. Germline values: CDR1 SGHNT, CDR2 YENEEA. The CDR3 sequence is 15 residues long.

This rearrangement joins TRBV19 to TRBJ1-1, with D unclear. Per the germline V gene, CDR1 is LNHDA and CDR2 is SQIVND (reference sequence). This CDR3 is 15 amino acids long. Trimming took 3 bases from V and 3 from J, leaving 14 bases between them. DNA for the CDR3: TGTGCCAGTAGTATTTACCTGGAGGGCTACACTGAAGCTTTCTTT. This encodes CASSIYLEGYTEAFF.

The chain carries TRBV7-2 and TRBJ2-1; 7 nucleotides line up with TRBD1. The V and J ends lost 5 bases and 10 bases, in that order; junction bases with no gene match: 14. Germline assignment: CDR1 SGHTA and CDR2 FQGNSA. The CDR3 totals 15 residues. The chain's CDR3 is CASSKDRDRAREQFF. In nucleotides, the CDR3 is TGTGCCAGCAGCAAAGACAGGGATCGGGCTAGAGAGCAGTTCTTC.